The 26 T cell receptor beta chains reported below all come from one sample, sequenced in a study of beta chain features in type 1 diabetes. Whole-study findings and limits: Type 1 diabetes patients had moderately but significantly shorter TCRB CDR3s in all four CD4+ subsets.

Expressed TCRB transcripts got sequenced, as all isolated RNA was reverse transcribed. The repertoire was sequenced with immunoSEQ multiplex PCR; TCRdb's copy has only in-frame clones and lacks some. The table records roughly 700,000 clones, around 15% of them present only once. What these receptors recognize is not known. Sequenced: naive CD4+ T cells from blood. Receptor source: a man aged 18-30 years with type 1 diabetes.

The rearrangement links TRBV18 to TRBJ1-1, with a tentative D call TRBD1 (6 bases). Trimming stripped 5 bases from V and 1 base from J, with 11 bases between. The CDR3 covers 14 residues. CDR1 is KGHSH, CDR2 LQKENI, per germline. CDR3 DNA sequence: TGTGCCAGCTCAGGGCGGGACACGAACACTGAAGCTTTCTTT. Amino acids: CASSGRDTNTEAFF.

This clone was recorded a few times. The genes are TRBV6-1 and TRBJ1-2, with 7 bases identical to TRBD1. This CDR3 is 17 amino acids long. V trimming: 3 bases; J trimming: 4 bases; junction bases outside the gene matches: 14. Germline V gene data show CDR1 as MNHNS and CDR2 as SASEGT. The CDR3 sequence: CASSELSGTEEIYGYTF. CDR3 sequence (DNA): TGTGCCAGCAGTGAGTTATCCGGGACAGAAGAAATCTATGGCTACACCTTC.

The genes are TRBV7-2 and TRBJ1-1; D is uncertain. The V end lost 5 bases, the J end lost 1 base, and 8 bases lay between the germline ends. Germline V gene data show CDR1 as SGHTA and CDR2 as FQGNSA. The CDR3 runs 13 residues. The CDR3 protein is CASSLQTNTEAFF. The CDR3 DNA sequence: TGTGCCAGCAGCCTACAGACGAACACTGAAGCTTTCTTT.

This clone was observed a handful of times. This CDR3 reads CASSEQGLNTEAFF. DNA of the CDR3: TGTGCCAGCAGTGAACAAGGGTTGAACACTGAAGCTTTCTTT. The chain uses TRBV6-4 and TRBJ1-1; no clear D gene. Germline loops: CDR1 MRHNA, CDR2 SNTAGT. Trimming left V 3 bases short and J 0 bases short, with 8 bases between. CDR3 length: 14 amino acids.

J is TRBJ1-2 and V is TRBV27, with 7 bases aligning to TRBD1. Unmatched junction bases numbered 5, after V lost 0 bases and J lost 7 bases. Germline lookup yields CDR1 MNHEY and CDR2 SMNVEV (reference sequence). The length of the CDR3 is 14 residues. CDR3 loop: CASSLSRGLTGYTF. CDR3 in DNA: TGTGCCAGCAGTTTATCGAGGGGGCTCACTGGCTACACCTTC.

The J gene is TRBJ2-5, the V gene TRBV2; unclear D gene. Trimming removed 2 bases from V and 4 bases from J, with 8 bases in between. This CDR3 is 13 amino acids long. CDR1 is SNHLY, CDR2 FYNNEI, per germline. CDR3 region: CASSELPGETQYF. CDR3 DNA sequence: TGTGCCAGCAGTGAATTGCCGGGAGAGACCCAGTACTTC.

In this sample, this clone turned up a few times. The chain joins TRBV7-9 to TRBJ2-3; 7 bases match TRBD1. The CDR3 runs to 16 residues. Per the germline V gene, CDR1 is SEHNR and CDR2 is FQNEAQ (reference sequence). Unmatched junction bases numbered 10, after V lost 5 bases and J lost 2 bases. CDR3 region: CASSKRGGRNTDTQYF. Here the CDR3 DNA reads TGTGCCAGCAGCAAGAGAGGGGGCCGGAACACAGATACGCAGTATTTT. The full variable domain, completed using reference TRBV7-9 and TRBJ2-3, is DTGVSQNPRHKITKRGQNVTFRCDPISEHNRLYWYRQTLGQGPEFLTYFQNEAQLEKSRLLSDRFSAERPKGSFSTLEIQRTEQGDSAMYLCASSKRGGRNTDTQYFGPGTRLTVL.

CDR3 nucleotides: TGTGCCAGCCGGGACAGGGTAGTTTTGAGGAATTCACCCCTCCACTTT. It specifies CASRDRVVLRNSPLHF. This rearrangement joins TRBV27 to TRBJ1-6, with 9 bases lining up with TRBD1. Germline assignment: CDR1 MNHEY and CDR2 SMNVEV (reference sequence). The CDR3 is made up of 16 amino acids. Unmatched junction bases numbered 12, after V lost 8 bases and J lost 7 bases.

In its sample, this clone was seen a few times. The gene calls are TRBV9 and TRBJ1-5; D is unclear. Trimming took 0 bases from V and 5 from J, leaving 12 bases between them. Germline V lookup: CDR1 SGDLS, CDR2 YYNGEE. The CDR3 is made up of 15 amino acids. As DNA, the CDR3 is TGTGCCAGCAGCGTAGGTGGCAAGGATTATCAGCCCCAGCATTTT. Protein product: CASSVGGKDYQPQHF.

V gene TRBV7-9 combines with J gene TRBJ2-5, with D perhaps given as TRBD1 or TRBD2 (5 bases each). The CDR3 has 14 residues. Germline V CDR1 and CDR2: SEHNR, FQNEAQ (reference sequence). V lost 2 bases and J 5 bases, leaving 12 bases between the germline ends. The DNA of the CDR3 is TGTGCCAGCAGCTTACGAGGGGTCGGCGAGACCCAGTACTTC. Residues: CASSLRGVGETQYF.

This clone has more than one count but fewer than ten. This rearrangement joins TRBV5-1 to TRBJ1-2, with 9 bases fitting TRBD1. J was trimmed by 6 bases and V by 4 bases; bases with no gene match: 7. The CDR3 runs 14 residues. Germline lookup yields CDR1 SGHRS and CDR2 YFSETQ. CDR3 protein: CASSPGTGTDGYTF. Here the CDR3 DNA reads TGCGCCAGCAGCCCCGGGACAGGGACAGATGGCTACACCTTC.

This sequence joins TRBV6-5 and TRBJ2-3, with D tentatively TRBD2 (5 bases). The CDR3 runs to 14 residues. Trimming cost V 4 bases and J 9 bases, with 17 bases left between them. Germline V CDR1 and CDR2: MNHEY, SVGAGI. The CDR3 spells CASSSRLGSGTQYF. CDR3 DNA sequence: TGTGCCAGCAGTTCCCGTCTGGGCTCGGGGACGCAGTATTTT.

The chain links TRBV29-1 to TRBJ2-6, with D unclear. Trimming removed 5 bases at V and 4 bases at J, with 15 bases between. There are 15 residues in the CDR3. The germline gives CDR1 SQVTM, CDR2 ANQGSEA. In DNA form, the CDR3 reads TGCAGCGTTCCCCGTTCAGGCTCGGGGGCCAACGTCCTGACTTTC. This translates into CSVPRSGSGANVLTF.

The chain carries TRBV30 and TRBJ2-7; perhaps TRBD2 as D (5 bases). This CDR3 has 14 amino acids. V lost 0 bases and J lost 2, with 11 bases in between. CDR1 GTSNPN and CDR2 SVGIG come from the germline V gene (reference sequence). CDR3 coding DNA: TGTGCCTGGAGTGTACGCGGGTTCACCTACGAGCAGTACTTC. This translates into CAWSVRGFTYEQYF.

CDR3 region: CAWSHRTVGRDTQYF. CDR3 DNA sequence: TGTGCCTGGAGCCACAGGACAGTCGGAAGAGATACGCAGTATTTT. The chain recombines TRBV30 with TRBJ2-3; possible D gene TRBD1, 6 bases. The CDR3 covers 15 residues. V lost 3 bases to trimming and J lost 5 bases, with 18 bases between them. Germline CDR1 and CDR2: GTSNPN and SVGIG (reference sequence).

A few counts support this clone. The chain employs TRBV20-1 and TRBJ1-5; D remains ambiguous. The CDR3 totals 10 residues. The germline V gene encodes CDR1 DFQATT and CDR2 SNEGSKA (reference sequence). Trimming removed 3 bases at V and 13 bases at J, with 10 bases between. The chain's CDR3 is CSASRESQHF. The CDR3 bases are TGCAGTGCTAGTAGGGAATCACAGCATTTT.

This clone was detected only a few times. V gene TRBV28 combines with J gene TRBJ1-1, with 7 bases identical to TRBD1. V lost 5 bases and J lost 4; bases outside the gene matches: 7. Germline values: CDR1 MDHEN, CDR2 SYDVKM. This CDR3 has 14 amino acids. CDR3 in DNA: TGTGCCAGCAGTCAAGCAGGGGGACCCACTGAAGCTTTCTTT. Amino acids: CASSQAGGPTEAFF.

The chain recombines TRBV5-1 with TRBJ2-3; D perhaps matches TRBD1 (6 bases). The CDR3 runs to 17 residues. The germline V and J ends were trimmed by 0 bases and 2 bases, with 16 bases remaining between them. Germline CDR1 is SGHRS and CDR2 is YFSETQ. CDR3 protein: CASSLARDKAITDTQYF. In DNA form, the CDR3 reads TGCGCCAGCAGCTTGGCAAGGGACAAGGCCATCACAGATACGCAGTATTTT.

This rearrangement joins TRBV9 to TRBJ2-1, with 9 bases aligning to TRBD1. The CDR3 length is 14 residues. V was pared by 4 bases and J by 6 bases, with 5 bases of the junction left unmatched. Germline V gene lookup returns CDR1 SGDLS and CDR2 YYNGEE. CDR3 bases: TGTGCCAGCAGCTCCCGGGGACAGGGCAATGAGCAGTTCTTC. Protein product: CASSSRGQGNEQFF.

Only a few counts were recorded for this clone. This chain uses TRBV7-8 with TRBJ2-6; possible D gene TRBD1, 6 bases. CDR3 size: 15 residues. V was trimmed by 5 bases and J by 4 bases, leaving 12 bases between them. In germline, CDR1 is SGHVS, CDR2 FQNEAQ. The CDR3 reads CASSTTGWGANVLTF. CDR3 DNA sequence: TGTGCCAGCAGCACCACAGGGTGGGGGGCCAACGTCCTGACTTTC.

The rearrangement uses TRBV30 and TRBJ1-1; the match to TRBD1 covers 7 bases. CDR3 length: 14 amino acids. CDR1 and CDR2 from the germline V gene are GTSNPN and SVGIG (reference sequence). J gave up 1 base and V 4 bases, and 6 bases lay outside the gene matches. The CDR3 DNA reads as TGTGCCTGGAACATGGGACAGACGAACACTGAAGCTTTCTTT. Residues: CAWNMGQTNTEAFF.

The CDR3 coding sequence is TGTGCCTGGAGTCTCGACAGAACCCCTTATAGCAATCAGCCCCAGCATTTT. Amino acid sequence: CAWSLDRTPYSNQPQHF. This chain joins TRBV30 and TRBJ1-5; D perhaps matches TRBD1 (5 bases). Germline CDR1 GTSNPN, CDR2 SVGIG (reference sequence). The CDR3 extends over 17 amino acids. V was cut by 2 bases and J by 0 bases, with 17 bases left in between.

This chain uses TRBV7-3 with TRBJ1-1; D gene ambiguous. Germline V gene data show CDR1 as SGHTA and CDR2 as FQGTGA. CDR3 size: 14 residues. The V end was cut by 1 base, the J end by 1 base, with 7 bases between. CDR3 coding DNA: TGTGCCAGCAGCTTAAGGCCCGAGAACACTGAAGCTTTCTTT. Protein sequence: CASSLRPENTEAFF.

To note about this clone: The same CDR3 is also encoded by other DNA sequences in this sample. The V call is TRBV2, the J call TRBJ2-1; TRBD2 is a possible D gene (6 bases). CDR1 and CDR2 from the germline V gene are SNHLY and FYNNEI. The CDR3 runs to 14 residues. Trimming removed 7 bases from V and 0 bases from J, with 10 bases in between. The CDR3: CASNRGSSYNEQFF. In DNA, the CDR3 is TGTGCCAGCAATCGGGGGAGCTCCTACAATGAGCAGTTCTTC.

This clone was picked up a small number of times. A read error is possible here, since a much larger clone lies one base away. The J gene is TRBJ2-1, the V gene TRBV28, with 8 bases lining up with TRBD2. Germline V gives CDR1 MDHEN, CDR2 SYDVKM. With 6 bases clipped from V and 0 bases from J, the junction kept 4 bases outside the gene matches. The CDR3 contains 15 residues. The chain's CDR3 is CASSIAGSSYNEQFF. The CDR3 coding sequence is TGTGCCAGCAGCATAGCGGGGAGCTCCTACAATGAGCAGTTCTTC. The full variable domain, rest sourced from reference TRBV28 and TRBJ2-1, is DVKVTQSSRYLVKRTGEKVFLECVQDMDHENMFWYRQDPGLGLRLIYFSYDVKMKEKGDIPEGYSVSREKKERFSLILESASTNQTSMYLCASSIAGSSYNEQFFGPGTRLTVL.

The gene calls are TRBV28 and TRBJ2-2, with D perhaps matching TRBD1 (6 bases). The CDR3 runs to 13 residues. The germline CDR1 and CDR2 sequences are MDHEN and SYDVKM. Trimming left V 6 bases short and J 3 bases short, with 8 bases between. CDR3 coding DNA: TGTGCCAGCAGGACAGGCCACACCGGGGAGCTGTTTTTT. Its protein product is CASRTGHTGELFF.